This T cell receptor beta chain was observed in a study of control samples from healthy donors and cancer patients. Assay used: immunoSEQ multiplex PCR; TCRdb lists only in-frame clones, some missing. Found here are roughly 86,000 clones, about nine tenths of them singletons; the top ten hold about a sixth. Germline lookup yields CDR1 SGHDT and CDR2 YYEEEE. CDR3 length: 14 residues. J gave up 4 bases and V 0 bases, and 0 bases lay outside the gene matches. The receptor was isolated from a man younger than 45 in good health. The V gene is TRBV5-6, the J gene TRBJ2-1; 8 nucleotides line up with TRBD2. What was sequenced was blood. CDR3 sequence (DNA): TGTGCCAGCAGCTTGGTAGCGGGGTACAATGAGCAGTTCTTC. Encoded protein: CASSLVAGYNEQFF.